The 28 T cell receptor beta chains below all came from one sample that was sequenced in a study of blood T cell repertoires in COVID-19. Clones were read by immunoSEQ multiplex PCR, and TCRdb kept only the in-frame ones, dropping some. Of about 220,000 clones detected, approximately 78% appear once; the ten largest clones hold 5.2%. The sample consisted of peripheral blood. The receptors shown here come from a woman aged 65 to 85 with COVID-19, enrolled during active disease.

The chain recombines TRBV2 with TRBJ2-3; TRBD2 might be the D (6 bases). The V gene lost 6 bases and the J gene lost 6 bases, with 10 bases spanning the gap. Germline CDR1 is SNHLY and CDR2 is FYNNEI. The CDR3 is 12 amino acids. CDR3 amino acids: CASRAGGDTQYF. For the CDR3, the DNA is TGTGCCAGCAGGGCCGGAGGGGATACGCAGTATTTT.

The CDR3 region is CASKGGGANTEAFF. The CDR3 nucleotides are TGTGCCAGTAAAGGGGGAGGGGCGAACACTGAAGCTTTCTTT. The chain recombines TRBV19 with TRBJ1-1; possible D gene TRBD1, 6 bases. Germline assignment: CDR1 LNHDA and CDR2 SQIVND (reference sequence). Trimming took off 7 bases at V and 1 base at J, with 13 bases between the two ends. The CDR3 is 14 residues long.

This chain joins TRBV5-1 and TRBJ1-4; D is possibly TRBD1 (6 bases). The V end was cut by 4 bases, the J end by 10 bases, with 20 bases between. The CDR3 loop spans 15 amino acids. CDR1 is SGHRS, CDR2 YFSETQ, per germline. Written as DNA, the CDR3 is TGCGCCAGCAGCCCTGGGGGCACTTCGATCGGAAAACTGTTTTTT. As protein: CASSPGGTSIGKLFF.

This clone showed up just a few times. The V call is TRBV5-6, the J call TRBJ1-4; possible D gene TRBD1, 5 bases. CDR3 length: 17 residues. Germline V lookup: CDR1 SGHDT, CDR2 YYEEEE. Trimming took off 3 bases at V and 5 bases at J, with 20 bases between the two ends. CDR3 coding DNA: TGTGCCAGCAGCTCCACCCATTTAACATGGGGCAATGAAAAACTGTTTTTT. Its translation is CASSSTHLTWGNEKLFF.

The chain uses TRBV7-2 and TRBJ1-3, with 10 bases matching TRBD1. The CDR3 is 15 residues long. Germline loops: CDR1 SGHTA, CDR2 FQGNSA. V lost 6 bases and J lost 2; bases outside the gene matches: 4. CDR3 in DNA: TGTGCCAGCAGTCCCGGGACAGGGGCTGGAAACACCATATATTTT. The encoded protein is CASSPGTGAGNTIYF.

A few counts support this clone. Here the CDR3 reads CASNPRTSGSGNYNEQFF. The CDR3 coding sequence is TGTGCCAGCAACCCGAGGACTAGCGGGAGTGGGAACTACAATGAGCAGTTCTTC. The chain links TRBV11-2 to TRBJ2-1; 13 nucleotides align to TRBD2. The CDR3 runs 18 residues. Germline loops: CDR1 SGHAT, CDR2 FQNNGV. J was trimmed by 3 bases and V by 7 bases; bases with no gene match: 12. The variable domain in full, completed from reference TRBV11-2 and TRBJ2-1, reads EAGVAQSPRYKIIEKRQSVAFWCNPISGHATLYWYQQILGQGPKLLIQFQNNGVVDDSQLPKDRFSAERLKGVDSTLKIQPAKLEDSAVYLCASNPRTSGSGNYNEQFFGPGTRLTVL.

This rearrangement joins TRBV28 to TRBJ2-7; possible D gene TRBD2, 6 bases. The CDR3 is 10 amino acids. CDR1 is MDHEN, CDR2 SYDVKM, per germline. The V and J ends lost 6 bases and 8 bases respectively, with 8 bases between them. The CDR3: CASSGSKQYF. The CDR3 bases are TGTGCCAGCAGCGGGAGCAAGCAGTACTTC. The full variable domain, its missing parts supplied by reference TRBV28 and TRBJ2-7, is DVKVTQSSRYLVKRTGEKVFLECVQDMDHENMFWYRQDPGLGLRLIYFSYDVKMKEKGDIPEGYSVSREKKERFSLILESASTNQTSMYLCASSGSKQYFGPGTRLTVT.

In regard to this clone: The junction shows a germline mismatch at one end, possibly a read error. The chain employs TRBV7-2 and TRBJ2-4; D is uncertain. CDR3 length: 13 amino acids. Germline V lookup: CDR1 SGHTA, CDR2 FQGNSA. The CDR3 nucleotides read TGTGCCAGCAGCTTAGCAGCCCAAAACATTCAGTACTTC. Translation gives CASSLAAQNIQYF.

This clone was recorded once. Here the CDR3 reads CASRNFRIGVETQYF. The CDR3 DNA follows: TGTGCCAGCCGGAATTTTAGAATAGGGGTAGAGACCCAGTACTTC. This chain uses TRBV6-5 with TRBJ2-5; D is possibly TRBD1 (5 bases). The germline V and J ends were trimmed by 8 bases and 4 bases, with 20 bases remaining between them. CDR1 is MNHEY, CDR2 SVGAGI, per germline. The CDR3 contains 15 residues.

This clone is a singleton in its sample. This chain joins TRBV27 and TRBJ1-4, with D perhaps TRBD1 (6 bases). With 8 bases removed from V and 5 bases from J, the gap between germline ends came to 18 bases. This CDR3 has 15 amino acids. The germline V gene encodes CDR1 MNHEY and CDR2 SMNVEV (reference sequence). The DNA of the CDR3 is TGTGCCAGCCGACGGGGGGGCGGGCTGAATGAAAAACTGTTTTTT. Its protein is CASRRGGGLNEKLFF.

The chain joins TRBV6-5 to TRBJ2-1, with 10 bases lining up with TRBD1. Germline trimming cut 2 bases from V and 7 bases from J; bases unmatched to any gene: 5. The germline CDR1 and CDR2 sequences are MNHEY and SVGAGI. There are 15 residues in the CDR3. The CDR3 coding sequence is TGTGCCAGCAGTTACGTGACAGGGGGCAGAAATGAGCAGTTCTTC. It yields the protein CASSYVTGGRNEQFF.

The rearrangement uses TRBV19 and TRBJ1-2; D not resolved. Germline CDR1 reads LNHDA; CDR2 reads SQIVND (reference sequence). V lost 5 bases to trimming and J lost 1 base, with 11 bases between them. There are 14 residues in the CDR3. DNA for the CDR3: TGTGCCAGTAGTGGCCCGACACGTAACTATGGCTACACCTTC. Encoded protein: CASSGPTRNYGYTF.

This chain links TRBV12-3 or TRBV12-4 with TRBJ1-2; 7 nucleotides match TRBD1. The CDR3 contains 11 residues. J gave up 5 bases and V 7 bases, and 1 base lay outside the gene matches. CDR3 in amino acids: CASNRGYGYTF. In nucleotides, the CDR3 is TGTGCCAGCAACAGGGGTTATGGCTACACCTTC.

This chain joins TRBV28 and TRBJ1-2; TRBD1 matches at 7 bases. CDR1 is MDHEN, CDR2 SYDVKM, per germline. The CDR3 runs 14 residues. V was clipped by 10 bases and J by 7 bases; unmatched bases: 15. This CDR3 reads CATDRVLTFRGYTF. CDR3 coding DNA: TGTGCCACCGACAGGGTTTTGACTTTTCGTGGCTACACCTTC.

The chain employs TRBV18 and TRBJ2-7; 9 bases map to TRBD1. Losses at the gene ends were 6 bases for V and 6 bases for J; bases not matched to a gene: 12. The length of the CDR3 is 15 residues. The germline V gene encodes CDR1 KGHSH and CDR2 LQKENI. The CDR3 sequence: CASSPSPGTGFEQYF. The DNA of the CDR3 is TGTGCCAGCTCCCCCAGTCCCGGGACAGGGTTCGAGCAGTACTTC. The complete variable domain, with remaining parts taken from reference TRBV18 and TRBJ2-7, reads NAGVMQNPRHLVRRRGQEARLRCSPMKGHSHVYWYRQLPEEGLKFMVYLQKENIIDESGMPKERFSAEFPKEGPSILRIQQVVRGDSAAYFCASSPSPGTGFEQYFGPGTRLTVT.

V gene TRBV27 combines with J gene TRBJ2-7; perhaps TRBD2 as D (6 bases). V was clipped by 2 bases and J by 1 base, with 12 bases between them. The germline CDR1 and CDR2 sequences are MNHEY and SMNVEV (reference sequence). The CDR3 runs to 15 residues. The CDR3: CASSLIAGSSYEQYF. The CDR3 DNA follows: TGTGCCAGCAGTTTAATCGCCGGGAGTTCCTACGAGCAGTACTTC.

This chain links TRBV24-1 with TRBJ2-1, with 10 bases that match TRBD2. Per the germline V gene, CDR1 is KGHDR and CDR2 is SFDVKD. Trimming cost V 0 bases and J 8 bases; bases outside gene matches: 9. The CDR3 spans 17 residues. The CDR3 nucleotides read TGTGCCACCAGTGATTTGCCTAGCGGGGGCTCTCGGGATGAGCAGTTCTTC. Translated, it gives CATSDLPSGGSRDEQFF.

V and J are TRBV29-1 and TRBJ2-7; the match to TRBD1 covers 8 bases. J was trimmed by 2 bases and V by 3 bases; bases with no gene match: 3. The CDR3 is made up of 13 amino acids. Germline V gene data show CDR1 as SQVTM and CDR2 as ANQGSEA. The CDR3, as DNA: TGCAGCGTTGAGTCGGACAGGGCCTACGAGCAGTACTTC. Residues: CSVESDRAYEQYF.

This rearrangement joins TRBV28 to TRBJ2-7; TRBD1 aligns across 7 bases. Germline values: CDR1 MDHEN, CDR2 SYDVKM. The CDR3 contains 14 residues. V lost 2 bases, J lost 2 bases, and 3 bases stayed unmatched. CDR3 region: CASSLGDRAYEQYF. CDR3 nucleotides: TGTGCCAGCAGTTTAGGGGACAGAGCCTACGAGCAGTACTTC.

The chain couples TRBV6-5 to TRBJ2-7, with 10 bases aligning to TRBD1. This CDR3 has 15 amino acids. The junction had 7 bases not matched to a gene; V was cut back by 6 bases and J by 2 bases. Per the germline V gene, CDR1 is MNHEY and CDR2 is SVGAGI. CDR3 bases: TGTGCCAGCAGGATAGGGACAGGGGACCCCTACGAGCAGTACTTC. Amino acid sequence: CASRIGTGDPYEQYF.

This clone appeared a single time. The V and J genes are TRBV30 and TRBJ1-4; 7 nucleotides agree with TRBD1. Germline V lookup: CDR1 GTSNPN, CDR2 SVGIG (reference sequence). CDR3 length equals 11 residues. J gave up 10 bases and V 6 bases, and 5 bases lay outside the gene matches. CDR3 bases: TGTGCCTGCGACAGGGATGGAAAACTGTTTTTT. Translating it yields CACDRDGKLFF.

The gene calls are TRBV19 and TRBJ2-7; TRBD2 matches at 10 bases. The CDR3 sequence is 15 residues long. Germline V gene lookup returns CDR1 LNHDA and CDR2 SQIVND (reference sequence). V was pared by 4 bases and J by 7 bases, with 10 bases of the junction left unmatched. The CDR3 sequence: CASSRGTSGVGEQYF. The DNA of the CDR3 is TGTGCCAGTAGTAGAGGAACTAGCGGGGTCGGTGAGCAGTACTTC.

This sequence joins TRBV3-1 (or the pseudogene TRBV3-2) and TRBJ2-1; 10 bases are a match to TRBD2. V lost 4 bases, J lost 9 bases, and 6 bases stayed unmatched. The germline V gene encodes CDR1 LGHDT and CDR2 YNNKEL (reference sequence). The CDR3 has 14 residues. Here the CDR3 reads CASSLPSGSREQFF. The CDR3, as DNA: TGTGCCAGCAGCCTCCCTAGCGGGAGCCGTGAGCAGTTCTTC.

V gene TRBV3-1 (or the pseudogene TRBV3-2) combines with J gene TRBJ2-5; maybe TRBD2 (5 bases). Between the trimmed V and J ends, which lost 4 bases and 3 bases, there was a span of 21 bases. Germline CDR1 and CDR2: LGHDT and YNNKEL (reference sequence). This CDR3 is 17 amino acids long. In DNA, the CDR3 is TGTGCCAGCAGCCGATGGACTTCGACCGCTCAAAAAGAGACCCAGTACTTC. This gives the protein CASSRWTSTAQKETQYF.

The gene calls are TRBV10-1 and TRBJ2-5, with 12 bases aligning to TRBD2. CDR3 length: 18 amino acids. V shed 0 bases and J 4 bases; nucleotides not matched to a gene: 9. The germline V gene encodes CDR1 WNHNN and CDR2 SYGVQD (reference sequence). This chain's CDR3 is CASSESRAGLAGRETQYF. The CDR3 coding sequence is TGCGCCAGCAGTGAGTCCAGGGCTGGACTAGCGGGAAGAGAGACCCAGTACTTC.

The rearrangement joins TRBV7-2 to TRBJ2-7, with a possible D match to TRBD1 (5 bases). The CDR3 has 13 amino acids. Trimming removed 7 bases at V and 4 bases at J, with 14 bases between. The germline V gene has CDR1 SGHTA and CDR2 FQGNSA. For the CDR3, the DNA is TGTGCCAGCAACCTGAACACAGGATACGAGCAGTACTTC. Amino acid sequence: CASNLNTGYEQYF. The whole variable domain, remainder taken from reference TRBV7-2 and TRBJ2-7, is GAGVSQSPSNKVTEKGKDVELRCDPISGHTALYWYRQSLGQGLEFLIYFQGNSAPDKSGLPSDRFSAERTGGSVSTLTIQRTQQEDSAVYLCASNLNTGYEQYFGPGTRLTVT.

This chain joins TRBV28 and TRBJ1-6; D perhaps matches TRBD1 (6 bases). Germline loops: CDR1 MDHEN, CDR2 SYDVKM. Trimming left V 6 bases short and J 7 bases short, with 16 bases between. CDR3 length: 15 amino acids. The CDR3, as DNA: TGTGCCAGCAGAACACAGGGCTCGGGAAATTCACCCCTCCACTTT. As protein: CASRTQGSGNSPLHF.

This chain joins TRBV28 and TRBJ2-3; tentative D call: TRBD2 (5 bases). This CDR3 is built from 12 residues. CDR1 MDHEN and CDR2 SYDVKM come from the germline V gene. V was trimmed by 10 bases and J by 7 bases, leaving 15 bases between them. CDR3 protein: CATLKGGNTQYF. As DNA, the CDR3 is TGTGCCACCCTGAAAGGAGGAAATACGCAGTATTTT.